These 3 T cell receptor beta chains came from one sample sequenced in a study of T cells after yellow fever vaccination. TCRdb analysed the 5' RACE reads with MiXCR anew, one entry per CDR3 protein. This sample yields 200,000 to 300,000 distinct CDR3 sequences, of which roughly 3.5% are seen a single time; around a fifth belongs to the top ten. The input for sequencing was PBMCs, taken 15 days after the yellow fever booster vaccination. The receptors were gathered from a man aged 18 to 35 who received the YFV17D yellow fever vaccine.

This clonotype was seen a handful of times. In nucleotides, the CDR3 is TGTGCCAGCAGCCATGGTGGGGGGAGGGTACAAGAGACCCAGTACTTC. Translation: CASSHGGGRVQETQYF. The chain has TRBV6-5 and TRBJ2-5, with 7 bases lining up with TRBD2. The CDR3 loop spans 16 amino acids. The V gene end was trimmed by 6 bases and the J gene end by 2 bases; junction bases not matched to a gene: 12. CDR1 and CDR2 (germline): MNHEY, SVGAGI.

This clonotype was detected ten times or more. V and J are TRBV5-1 and TRBJ1-2; D is uncertain. This CDR3 contains 14 residues. V was cut by 4 bases and J by 4 bases, with 14 bases left in between. Germline lookup yields CDR1 SGHRS and CDR2 YFSETQ. The CDR3 region is CASSIQPGIYGYTF. The CDR3 DNA reads as TGCGCCAGCAGCATACAGCCTGGGATCTATGGCTACACCTTC.

This clonotype was seen repeatedly, ten times or more. The CDR3, as DNA: TGCAGTGCTAGTATTTGGGGTCCCATTGAAGCTTTCTTT. Translation gives CSASIWGPIEAFF. The chain links TRBV20-1 to TRBJ1-1; D gene ambiguous. Trimming left V 3 bases short and J 7 bases short, with 15 bases between. The germline gives CDR1 DFQATT, CDR2 SNEGSKA (reference sequence). The CDR3 is 13 residues long.